The T cell receptor (beta chain) under discussion was sequenced for a study of blood T cell repertoires in COVID-19. Turning to the study itself: Specimens from acute and convalescent COVID-19 originated in the United States, Italy and Spain.

Sequencing used immunoSEQ multiplex PCR; TCRdb keeps in-frame clones, though not all of them. The table lists 170,000 or so clones, approximately 84% of them singletons. Enrollees, about 18 to 95 years old, lived in about two dozen US areas. All recovered Cohort 3 donors got two negative PCRs, got clearance, or saw symptom resolution. The CDR3 totals 21 residues. V gave up 4 bases and J gave up 4 bases; unmatched junction bases: 22. This clone was seen just once. The sample taken for sequencing was PBMCs or T cells enriched from blood (not recorded which). The TCR originated in a woman in her forties or fifties who had recovered from COVID-19. This chain uses TRBV23-1 with TRBJ2-7, with 13 bases that match TRBD2. TRBV23-1 is an open reading frame whose function is uncertain. The CDR3 loop reads CASSLGYSDGGLAGAGYEQYF. CDR3 nucleotides: TGCGCCAGCAGTCTTGGTTACTCCGACGGCGGACTAGCGGGAGCCGGGTACGAGCAGTACTTC.